One sample yielded the 8 T cell receptor beta chains listed below, sequenced in a study of Graves' ophthalmopathy and Graves' hyperthyroidism (dated by TCRdb to between 2017 and 2018). Sequencer: Illumina HiSeq 2000. For repertoire sequencing, the TCR beta CDR3 regions were amplified from RNA transcripts. A first-round RT-PCR used HTBI primers with the Qiagen OneStep RT-PCR kit, followed by a second-round multiplex PCR, size selection and purification. TCRdb reprocessed the public reads (quality trimming at Q25 with fastp, clone calling with MiXCR) and kept in-frame beta chains. CDR3 protein duplicates are merged, each entry listing the most common genes and DNA. The table for this sample lists approximately 1.2 million distinct CDR3 sequences; roughly two fifths of them were counted only once. Over 8.5% of the sample comes from the top ten. Sequenced: peripheral blood or thyroid tissue (not recorded which). These receptors all stem from an adult man with Graves' hyperthyroidism.

Only a few counts were recorded for this clonotype. The J gene is TRBJ1-1, the V gene TRBV6-5; D is undetermined. The CDR3 loop spans 17 amino acids. Germline CDR1 MNHEY, CDR2 SVGAGI. Trimming took 6 bases from V and 0 from J, leaving 20 bases between them. CDR3 sequence reads: CASSRTIGPLVNTEAFF. CDR3 DNA sequence: TGTGCCAGCAGCCGAACCATCGGACCGTTGGTGAACACTGAAGCTTTCTTT.

Many counts were recorded for this clonotype. The rearrangement links TRBV19 to TRBJ1-5; maybe TRBD1 (6 bases). Deletions cut 5 bases from V and 4 bases from J, with 15 bases between. This CDR3 region has 15 residues. The germline V gene has CDR1 LNHDA and CDR2 SQIVND (reference sequence). The CDR3 DNA is TGTGCCAGTAGTCCTGACAGGATCATAAATCAGCCCCAGCATTTT. Residues: CASSPDRIINQPQHF.

This clonotype was detected ten times or more. The chain employs TRBV5-1 and TRBJ2-7; D tentatively fits TRBD1 or TRBD2 (5 bases each). Per the germline V gene, CDR1 is SGHRS and CDR2 is YFSETQ. Trimming took off 4 bases at V and 5 bases at J, with 13 bases between the two ends. The CDR3 length is 13 residues. CDR3 sequence reads: CASSKLGRHEQYF. The CDR3 nucleotides read TGCGCCAGCAGCAAACTGGGACGGCACGAGCAGTACTTC.

This clonotype was counted at least ten times. The chain joins TRBV7-2 to TRBJ2-7, with TRBD1 matching over 7 bases. CDR3 length: 15 amino acids. Germline-derived CDR1 and CDR2 are SGHTA and FQGNSA. V dropped 5 bases and J dropped 3; count of bases not matched to a gene: 10. The CDR3 is CASSRPGTAYYEQYF. The CDR3 nucleotides read TGTGCCAGCAGCAGACCCGGGACAGCATACTACGAGCAGTACTTC.

V usage is TRBV24-1 and J usage is TRBJ1-6, with TRBD1 matching 9 bases. Germline V CDR1 and CDR2: KGHDR, SFDVKD. This CDR3 spans 15 amino acids. J gave up 10 bases and V 2 bases, and 5 bases lay outside the gene matches. DNA of the CDR3: TGTGCCACCAGTGATTGGACAGGGGTTGGATCACCCCTCCACTTT. Translating it yields CATSDWTGVGSPLHF.

The rearrangement links TRBV10-3 to TRBJ1-6; a possible D gene is TRBD1 (5 bases). The CDR3 totals 13 residues. V lost 2 bases and J lost 9, with 8 bases in between. CDR1 and CDR2 (germline): ENHRY, SYGVKD. The CDR3 DNA reads as TGTGCCATCAGTGAGGGGGCGAGTTCACCCCTCCACTTT. Translation: CAISEGASSPLHF.

The chain recombines TRBV5-1 with TRBJ2-7, with D unclear. Germline CDR1 and CDR2: SGHRS and YFSETQ. The CDR3 is 14 amino acids. V dropped 4 bases and J dropped 2 bases, with 13 bases sitting between them. In DNA, the CDR3 is TGCGCCAGCAGCCCGTGGACGGTTCCCTACGAGCAGTACTTC. Its translation is CASSPWTVPYEQYF. Together with reference TRBV5-1 and TRBJ2-7, the CDR3 gives the full variable domain: KAGVTQTPRYLIKTRGQQVTLSCSPISGHRSVSWYQQTPGQGLQFLFEYFSETQRNKGNFPGRFSGRQFSNSRSEMNVSTLELGDSALYLCASSPWTVPYEQYFGPGTRLTVT.

The V and J genes are TRBV20-1 and TRBJ1-5, with D perhaps matching TRBD1 (5 bases). The CDR3 has 14 amino acids. V lost 6 bases and J lost 4, with 16 bases in between. CDR1 is DFQATT and CDR2 is SNEGSKA in the germline V gene (reference sequence). The CDR3 coding sequence is TGCAGTGCAGCCACAGGAGTAGGGAATCAGCCCCAGCATTTT. Its protein product is CSAATGVGNQPQHF.